The table lists the clone carrying this T cell receptor beta chain with many counts. Its antigen is currently unknown. TCRdb reanalysed the reads using MiXCR and keeps one entry per CDR3 protein. Of a few hundred thousand distinct CDR3 sequences listed, approximately 40% are singletons. The CDR3 is made up of 17 amino acids. The V gene's germline CDR1 is SGHTA and CDR2 FQGNSA. V was cut by 5 bases and J by 7 bases, with 27 bases left in between. The data were taken from a study of T cell repertoires in cytomegalovirus infection. Whole-study context: Well-studied HLA-B-restricted epitopes and recently identified HLA-C-restricted epitopes of CMV were both used in the study. Public TCR beta signature analysis indicated the presence of both CMV infection and matching HLA type. Study results and caveats: The ex vivo response showed dominance by HLA-C-restricted CMV-specific TCR beta clonotypes.

Here the sequenced sample was cultured PBMCs, taken from culture after CMV antigen stimulation. This TCR derives from a human donor in good health (CMV status not recorded). Some clones in this sample may be carry-over from other donors' samples. The chain links TRBV7-2 to TRBJ2-7; a weak D match, TRBD2 (6 bases). The CDR3 loop reads CASSPAWSGPPPLEQYF. CDR3 DNA: TGTGCCAGCAGCCCAGCCTGGAGCGGGCCTCCACCCCTGGAGCAGTACTTC.